Presented here are 32 T cell receptor beta chains from one specimen sequenced in a study of blood T cell repertoires in COVID-19. Clones were read by immunoSEQ multiplex PCR, and TCRdb kept only the in-frame ones, dropping some. This sample carries about 340,000 clones, around 80% of them seen once, and the ten largest clones take roughly 3%. Sequencing was carried out using peripheral blood. The receptor set was obtained from a young man with active or convalescent COVID-19.

This chain links TRBV29-1 with TRBJ2-4; 7 bases match TRBD2. Germline CDR1 is SQVTM and CDR2 is ANQGSEA. The CDR3 is 12 amino acids. The V segment lost 8 bases and the J segment 7 bases; nucleotides outside the gene matches: 8. CDR3 DNA sequence: TGCAGCTCTCGGGTTAGCGGGAACATTCAGTACTTC. It is translated as CSSRVSGNIQYF.

This clone was recorded once. The V call is TRBV3-1 (or the pseudogene TRBV3-2), the J call TRBJ1-2, with 8 bases lining up with TRBD1. The CDR3 covers 14 residues. Per germline, CDR1 LGHDT and CDR2 YNNKEL (reference sequence). Trimming cost V 6 bases and J 5 bases; bases outside gene matches: 8. In DNA, the CDR3 is TGTGCCAGCAGACCCCAGGGGGCTGGGTATGGCTACACCTTC. This codes for CASRPQGAGYGYTF.

V and J are TRBV4-1 and TRBJ2-3, with TRBD2 matching over 10 bases. The CDR3 is 16 residues long. J was trimmed by 9 bases and V by 6 bases; bases with no gene match: 15. CDR1 is MGHRA, CDR2 YSYEKL, per germline. The CDR3 DNA is TGCGCCAGCAGTCCCAGCCCAGCGGGGGGGGAAGCCACGCAGTATTTT. Its translation is CASSPSPAGGEATQYF.

The chain uses TRBV5-1 and TRBJ2-6; TRBD1 agrees at 8 bases. Germline lookup yields CDR1 SGHRS and CDR2 YFSETQ. The V segment lost 1 base and the J segment 1 base; nucleotides outside the gene matches: 4. The CDR3 is 17 residues long. As DNA, the CDR3 is TGCGCCAGCAGCTTGATCAACAGGGGGTCTGGGGCCAACGTCCTGACTTTC. It translates to CASSLINRGSGANVLTF.

With respect to this clone: This CDR3 is missing its conserved last phenylalanine or tryptophan, likely due to a read error. No DNA is shown, since the ends of the CDR3 on it are uncertain; the CDR3 is the one TCRdb lists. The CDR3 protein is CASSLAGGSPL. The chain uses TRBV5-6 and TRBJ2-7; TRBD2, the D gene given by the table, was not confirmed from the DNA. With termini counted, the CDR3 has 11 amino acids. From germline, CDR1 is SGHDT and CDR2 YYEEEE.

The chain recombines TRBV10-3 with TRBJ2-1, with D possibly being TRBD2 (5 bases). Trimming removed 2 bases at V and 6 bases at J, with 11 bases between. The CDR3 runs to 14 residues. The V gene's germline CDR1 is ENHRY and CDR2 SYGVKD. The CDR3 spells CAISEVTTGNEQFF. As DNA, the CDR3 is TGTGCCATCAGTGAGGTGACTACTGGCAATGAGCAGTTCTTC.

J is TRBJ2-5 and V is TRBV6-6; possibly TRBD2 for D (5 bases). Trimming took 5 bases from V and 5 from J, leaving 24 bases between them. The CDR3 length is 17 residues. Germline CDR1 reads MNHNY; CDR2 reads SVGAGI (reference sequence). CDR3 DNA: TGTGCCAGCAGTCGTCCTCCGGGCTCAACTTCGGGGGAGACCCAGTACTTC. This translates into CASSRPPGSTSGETQYF.

This chain connects TRBV30 to TRBJ2-2; 7 nucleotides agree with TRBD2. Per germline, CDR1 GTSNPN and CDR2 SVGIG (reference sequence). The length of the CDR3 is 15 residues. The CDR3 nucleotides read TGTGCATTGATGGGGGAGGGGAAAAACACCGGGGAGCTGTTTTTT. As protein: CALMGEGKNTGELFF.

V usage is TRBV4-1 and J usage is TRBJ1-1, with unresolved D. V was pared by 4 bases and J by 6 bases, with 15 bases between. This CDR3 spans 14 amino acids. The germline V gene has CDR1 MGHRA and CDR2 YSYEKL. The CDR3 DNA sequence: TGCGCCAGCAGCCCTGCGATTTTGGGCTCTGAAGCTTTCTTT. This codes for CASSPAILGSEAFF.

The gene calls are TRBV4-2 and TRBJ1-1, with D perhaps matching TRBD1 (6 bases). The CDR3 consists of 14 residues. Germline values: CDR1 LGHNA, CDR2 YNFKEQ. The V and J ends lost 0 bases and 6 bases respectively, with 11 bases between them. The CDR3 bases are TGTGCCAGCAGCCAAGAGGGGGCTAGGGCTGAAGCTTTCTTT. Translating gives CASSQEGARAEAFF.

In this sample, this clone turned up once. This chain connects TRBV7-9 to TRBJ2-7; D is unresolved. Germline V lookup: CDR1 SEHNR, CDR2 FQNEAQ (reference sequence). This CDR3 is built from 13 residues. V gave up 6 bases and J gave up 4 bases, with 13 bases separating them. This chain's CDR3 is CASSSTLSYEQYF. In DNA, the CDR3 is TGTGCCAGCAGTTCGACACTGTCTTACGAGCAGTACTTC. Together with reference TRBV7-9 and TRBJ2-7, the CDR3 gives the full variable domain: DTGVSQNPRHKITKRGQNVTFRCDPISEHNRLYWYRQTLGQGPEFLTYFQNEAQLEKSRLLSDRFSAERPKGSFSTLEIQRTEQGDSAMYLCASSSTLSYEQYFGPGTRLTVT.

The V and J genes are TRBV7-2 and TRBJ2-1; 8 bases agree with TRBD2. The J segment lost 8 bases and the V segment lost 2 bases, leaving 2 bases of the junction unmatched. This CDR3 has 13 residues. Germline V gives CDR1 SGHTA, CDR2 FQGNSA. The CDR3 DNA sequence: TGTGCCAGCAGCTTACGAGCGGGAGATGAGCAGTTCTTC. Its translation is CASSLRAGDEQFF.

This chain joins TRBV9 and TRBJ2-7; D is possibly TRBD1 (6 bases). The V gene's germline CDR1 is SGDLS and CDR2 YYNGEE. V was shortened by 0 bases and J by 7 bases, with 17 bases between the two germline ends. The CDR3 sequence is 15 residues long. DNA for the CDR3: TGTGCCAGCAGCGTAGGGACAGCCCTTCGGTGGGAGCAGTACTTC. This codes for CASSVGTALRWEQYF.

V gene TRBV18 combines with J gene TRBJ2-5; tentative D call: TRBD1 (6 bases). V was shortened by 4 bases and J by 0 bases, with 9 bases between the two germline ends. The CDR3 extends over 14 amino acids. The germline V gene has CDR1 KGHSH and CDR2 LQKENI. The CDR3 reads CASSRQDYQETQYF. CDR3 sequence (DNA): TGTGCCAGCTCACGACAGGATTACCAAGAGACCCAGTACTTC.

Only a few counts were recorded for this clone. The chain combines TRBV7-9 with TRBJ2-1; possibly TRBD1 for D (7 bases). The length of the CDR3 is 17 residues. The V gene's germline CDR1 is SEHNR and CDR2 FQNEAQ (reference sequence). Trimming cost V 1 base and J 8 bases, with 21 bases left between them. In DNA, the CDR3 is TGTGCCAGCAGCTTAGGACAGGGCTCAACGAGGGGGGATGAGCAGTTCTTC. It is translated as CASSLGQGSTRGDEQFF.

J is TRBJ1-6 and V is TRBV7-9, with 7 bases that match TRBD1. The V gene end was trimmed by 1 base and the J gene end by 10 bases; junction bases not matched to a gene: 4. CDR1 SEHNR and CDR2 FQNEAQ come from the germline V gene (reference sequence). CDR3 length equals 14 residues. The chain's CDR3 is CASSLVGTVSPLHF. The CDR3 nucleotides are TGTGCCAGCAGCTTAGTAGGGACAGTCTCACCCCTCCACTTT.

The CDR3 coding sequence is TGTGCCTGGAATTCAGGGGAAGGAGCTAACTATGGCTACACCTTC. Its protein is CAWNSGEGANYGYTF. The chain joins TRBV30 to TRBJ1-2; the D gene is possibly TRBD1 (6 bases). Germline V CDR1 and CDR2: GTSNPN, SVGIG (reference sequence). The CDR3 sequence is 15 residues long. Deletions cut 4 bases from V and 0 bases from J, with 15 bases between.

This chain links TRBV7-2 with TRBJ1-5; D uncertain. CDR1 is SGHTA, CDR2 FQGNSA, per germline. The CDR3 consists of 12 residues. Trimming removed 3 bases from V and 4 bases from J, with 4 bases in between. CDR3 in DNA: TGTGCCAGCAGCTTTTCAAATCAGCCCCAGCATTTT. This codes for CASSFSNQPQHF.

The genes are TRBV19 and TRBJ1-5; TRBD1 aligns across 7 bases. Germline V lookup: CDR1 LNHDA, CDR2 SQIVND (reference sequence). The J segment lost 0 bases and the V segment lost 6 bases, leaving 17 bases of the junction unmatched. The CDR3 consists of 19 residues. DNA for the CDR3: TGTGCCAGTAGCCTCCGGGACAGAGATATATTTTATAGCAATCAGCCCCAGCATTTT. This sequence encodes CASSLRDRDIFYSNQPQHF.

This sequence joins TRBV10-3 and TRBJ2-2; TRBD2 agrees at 9 bases. CDR1 and CDR2 (germline): ENHRY, SYGVKD. The CDR3 runs 15 residues. The V gene end was trimmed by 5 bases and the J gene end by 4 bases; junction bases not matched to a gene: 5. The CDR3 bases are TGTGCCATCAGTTCTAGCGGGATCGGCACCGGGGAGCTGTTTTTT. This codes for CAISSSGIGTGELFF.

The chain has TRBV5-1 and TRBJ2-1; 14 bases agree with TRBD2. V shed 5 bases and J 8 bases; nucleotides not matched to a gene: 9. Germline loops: CDR1 SGHRS, CDR2 YFSETQ. The CDR3 is 16 amino acids. The DNA for the CDR3 is TGCGCCAGCAGTTTCGGGACTAGCGGGAGTGGACATGAGCAGTTCTTC. Its translation: CASSFGTSGSGHEQFF.

This chain connects TRBV4-1 to TRBJ1-5; maybe TRBD1 (6 bases). Germline V lookup: CDR1 MGHRA, CDR2 YSYEKL. With 2 bases removed from V and 4 bases from J, the gap between germline ends came to 12 bases. The CDR3 covers 15 residues. This CDR3 reads CASSQIQGGNQPQHF. For the CDR3, the DNA is TGCGCCAGCAGCCAAATACAGGGTGGGAATCAGCCCCAGCATTTT.

This chain uses TRBV5-5 with TRBJ2-3, with 7 bases that match TRBD2. Trimming cost V 2 bases and J 4 bases; bases outside gene matches: 4. The CDR3 has 14 residues. Germline V gene data show CDR1 as SGHKS and CDR2 as YYEKEE (reference sequence). The CDR3 protein is CASSLRGGADTQYF. In nucleotides, the CDR3 is TGTGCCAGCAGCTTACGCGGGGGAGCAGATACGCAGTATTTT.

This clone was picked up many times. J is TRBJ2-2 and V is TRBV19; 7 bases agree with TRBD1. There are 15 residues in the CDR3. V lost 7 bases to trimming and J lost 4 bases; unmatched junction nucleotides: 9. Germline V lookup: CDR1 LNHDA, CDR2 SQIVND (reference sequence). CDR3 sequence reads: CASKPGQSGTGELFF. The CDR3 DNA reads TGTGCCAGTAAGCCGGGACAGTCGGGCACCGGGGAGCTGTTTTTT.

The V gene is TRBV6-5, the J gene TRBJ1-1; D gene unclear. Trimming removed 7 bases from V and 4 bases from J, with 16 bases in between. The CDR3 sequence is 14 residues long. Per germline, CDR1 MNHEY and CDR2 SVGAGI. The CDR3 loop reads CASTPFRSRTEAFF. The CDR3 coding sequence is TGTGCCAGCACCCCGTTTCGGAGTCGCACTGAAGCTTTCTTT.

The rearrangement uses TRBV12-3 or TRBV12-4 and TRBJ1-1, with a weak D call TRBD1 (6 bases). This CDR3 is 12 amino acids long. V was clipped by 8 bases and J by 6 bases, with 13 bases between them. CDR3 sequence: CASRGAQSEAFF. The DNA for the CDR3 is TGTGCCAGCCGGGGGGCACAGTCTGAAGCTTTCTTT.

The V and J genes are TRBV2 and TRBJ1-2; D unclear. Germline assignment: CDR1 SNHLY and CDR2 FYNNEI. The CDR3 covers 12 residues. V was cut by 5 bases and J by 2 bases, with 6 bases left in between. For the CDR3, the DNA is TGTGCCAGCAGTTCCGGGAACTATGGCTACACCTTC. As protein: CASSSGNYGYTF.

In DNA, the CDR3 is TGCGCCAGCAGCGAGGAAGGCCGGCCCTATGGCTACACCTTC. This translates into CASSEEGRPYGYTF. The chain recombines TRBV5-1 with TRBJ1-2, with D hard to call. There are 14 residues in the CDR3. CDR1 and CDR2 (germline): SGHRS, YFSETQ. V was clipped by 4 bases and J by 4 bases, with 14 bases between them.

A few counts support this clone. This chain links TRBV7-2 with TRBJ1-1; D not resolved. Looked up from germline, CDR1 is SGHTA and CDR2 is FQGNSA. Trimming took off 3 bases at V and 7 bases at J, with 12 bases between the two ends. The CDR3 is 13 amino acids. CDR3 sequence (DNA): TGTGCCAGCAGCTTGCGCTGGAGTAGTGAAGCTTTCTTT. Its translation: CASSLRWSSEAFF.

The gene calls are TRBV4-1 and TRBJ2-6; 10 bases line up with TRBD1. The CDR3 has 18 residues. J lost 4 bases, V lost 3 bases, and 9 bases had no gene match. The germline V gene encodes CDR1 MGHRA and CDR2 YSYEKL. This chain's CDR3 is CASSHAGTGVSGANVLTF. CDR3 bases: TGCGCCAGCAGCCATGCCGGGACAGGGGTTTCCGGGGCCAACGTCCTGACTTTC.

The V call is TRBV29-1, the J call TRBJ2-5; TRBD1 might be the D (5 bases). The V end was cut by 4 bases, the J end by 5 bases, with 17 bases between. Germline assignment: CDR1 SQVTM and CDR2 ANQGSEA. This CDR3 has 14 residues. CDR3 bases: TGCAGCGTTGCGGCAGGGCAGGTTGTGGAGACCCAGTACTTC. Translation: CSVAAGQVVETQYF.

This chain links TRBV11-2 with TRBJ2-3, with D possibly TRBD1 on 6 matching bases. V was clipped by 2 bases and J by 1 base, with 13 bases between them. The germline V gene encodes CDR1 SGHAT and CDR2 FQNNGV. CDR3 length: 16 amino acids. CDR3 sequence: CASSLTSGARTDTQYF. As DNA, the CDR3 is TGTGCCAGCAGCTTAACGTCAGGGGCCCGCACAGATACGCAGTATTTT. Variable domain in full (rest from reference TRBV11-2 and TRBJ2-3): EAGVAQSPRYKIIEKRQSVAFWCNPISGHATLYWYQQILGQGPKLLIQFQNNGVVDDSQLPKDRFSAERLKGVDSTLKIQPAKLEDSAVYLCASSLTSGARTDTQYFGPGTRLTVL.